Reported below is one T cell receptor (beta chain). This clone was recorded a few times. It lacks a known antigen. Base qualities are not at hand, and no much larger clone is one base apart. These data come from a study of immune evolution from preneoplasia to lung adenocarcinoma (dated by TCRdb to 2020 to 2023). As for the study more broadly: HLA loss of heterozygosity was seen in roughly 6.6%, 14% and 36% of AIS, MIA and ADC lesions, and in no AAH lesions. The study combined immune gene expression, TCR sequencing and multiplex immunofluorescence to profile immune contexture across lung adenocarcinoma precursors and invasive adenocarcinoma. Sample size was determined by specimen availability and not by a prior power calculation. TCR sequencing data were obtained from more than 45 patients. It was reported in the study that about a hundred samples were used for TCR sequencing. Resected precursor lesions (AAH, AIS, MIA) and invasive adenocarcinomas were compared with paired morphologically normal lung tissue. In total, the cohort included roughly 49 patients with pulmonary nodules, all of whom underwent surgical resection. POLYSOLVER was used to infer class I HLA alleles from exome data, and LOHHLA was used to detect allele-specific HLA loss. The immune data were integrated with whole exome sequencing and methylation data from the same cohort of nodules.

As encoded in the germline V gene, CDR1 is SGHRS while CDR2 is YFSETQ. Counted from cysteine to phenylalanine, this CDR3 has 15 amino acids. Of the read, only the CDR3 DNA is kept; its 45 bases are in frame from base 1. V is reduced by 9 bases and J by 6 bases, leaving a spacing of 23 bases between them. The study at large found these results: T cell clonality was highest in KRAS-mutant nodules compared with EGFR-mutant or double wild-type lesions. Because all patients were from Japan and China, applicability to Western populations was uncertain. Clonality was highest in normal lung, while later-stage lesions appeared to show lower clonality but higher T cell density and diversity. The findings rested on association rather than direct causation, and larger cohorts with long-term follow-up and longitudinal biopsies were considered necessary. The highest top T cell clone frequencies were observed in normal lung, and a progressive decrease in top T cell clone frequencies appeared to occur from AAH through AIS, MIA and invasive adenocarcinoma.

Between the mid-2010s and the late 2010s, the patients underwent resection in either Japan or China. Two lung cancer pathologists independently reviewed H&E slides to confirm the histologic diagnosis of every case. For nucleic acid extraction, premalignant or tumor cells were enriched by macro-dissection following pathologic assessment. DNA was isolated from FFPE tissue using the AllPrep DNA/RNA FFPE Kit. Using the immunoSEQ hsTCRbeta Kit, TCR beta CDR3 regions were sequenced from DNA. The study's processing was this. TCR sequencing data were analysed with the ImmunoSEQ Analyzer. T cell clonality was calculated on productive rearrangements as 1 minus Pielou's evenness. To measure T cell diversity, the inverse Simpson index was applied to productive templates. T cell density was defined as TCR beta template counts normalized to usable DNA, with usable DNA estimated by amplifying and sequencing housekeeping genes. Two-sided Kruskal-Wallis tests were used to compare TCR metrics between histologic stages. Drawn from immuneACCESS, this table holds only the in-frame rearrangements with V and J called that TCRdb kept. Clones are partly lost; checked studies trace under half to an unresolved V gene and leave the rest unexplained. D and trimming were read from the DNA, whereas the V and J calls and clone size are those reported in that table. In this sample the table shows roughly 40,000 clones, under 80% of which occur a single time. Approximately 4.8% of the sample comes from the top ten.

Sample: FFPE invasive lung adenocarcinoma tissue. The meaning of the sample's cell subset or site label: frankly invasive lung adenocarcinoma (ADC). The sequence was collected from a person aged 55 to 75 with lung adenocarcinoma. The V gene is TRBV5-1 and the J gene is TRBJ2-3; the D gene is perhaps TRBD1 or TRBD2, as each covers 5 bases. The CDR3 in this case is CATSEVGELEDTQYF. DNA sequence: TGCGCCACCTCCGAGGTAGGGGAACTAGAGGATACGCAGTATTTT.